This T cell receptor (beta chain) derives from a study of T cells in Graves' hyperthyroidism and ophthalmopathy. This clonotype was recorded at least ten times. Its antigen is unidentified. Study results and limitations: In blood, most of the thyroid clonotypes expanded above 0.001 were also present.

Germline CDR1 DFQATT, CDR2 SNEGSKA (reference sequence). V lost 6 bases and J 2 bases, leaving 20 bases between the germline ends. This CDR3 is built from 15 residues. Authors of the study amplified TCR beta CDR3 regions from RNA transcripts. First-round RT-PCR with HTBI primers amplified the TCR CDR3 region. TCRdb processed the multiplex PCR reads anew with MiXCR; each CDR3 protein has one entry. The sample lists a few hundred thousand distinct CDR3 sequences; more than 15% were seen once. A sample of blood taken at first hyperthyroidism diagnosis preceded any ophthalmopathy symptoms. The PBMCs studied were ones that came from 8 to 10 ml fresh peripheral blood.

Sequences were obtained from blood. The rearrangement uses TRBV20-1 and TRBJ2-7; D is possibly TRBD1 or TRBD2 (5 bases each). The TCR comes from a woman aged 18-35 years with Graves' hyperthyroidism that later progressed to Graves' ophthalmopathy. The CDR3 coding sequence is TGCAGTGCAACCCATCGGGGACGCTTAACCTACGAGCAGTACTTC. Its translation is CSATHRGRLTYEQYF.